A single sample is the source of the 29 T cell receptor beta chains below, sequenced in a study of blood T cell repertoires in COVID-19. Using immunoSEQ multiplex PCR, the repertoire was profiled, and TCRdb retains in-frame clones only, with some absent. The sample shows about 95,000 clones, over 70% of them seen only once. The sequenced sample consisted of peripheral blood. These TCRs come from an elderly man with active or convalescent COVID-19.

The CDR3 protein is CAWIAAGGETQYF. The CDR3 bases are TGTGCCTGGATCGCAGCGGGGGGAGAGACCCAGTACTTC. The V gene is TRBV30, the J gene TRBJ2-5, with 9 positions matching TRBD2. Germline V gene lookup returns CDR1 GTSNPN and CDR2 SVGIG (reference sequence). The CDR3 extends over 13 amino acids. V lost 4 bases, J lost 4 bases, and 4 bases stayed unmatched.

The J gene is TRBJ1-5, the V gene TRBV21-1; the D segment call TRBD1 is taken from the table without a DNA check. TRBV21-1 is deemed a pseudogene. This CDR3 contains 14 residues. DNA of the CDR3: TGTGCCAGCAGCAAAGGGACAGGGCGTCAGCCCCAGCATTTT. Translating gives CASSKGTGRQPQHF.

V is TRBV5-4 and J is TRBJ2-2; the match to TRBD2 covers 11 bases. V shed 4 bases and J 7 bases; nucleotides not matched to a gene: 6. Germline CDR1 reads SGHNT; CDR2 reads YYREEE (reference sequence). This CDR3 has 15 residues. CDR3 in amino acids: CASSRLAGRSGELFF. The CDR3 DNA reads TGTGCCAGCAGCCGACTAGCGGGGCGGAGCGGGGAGCTGTTTTTT.

This clone was detected ten times or more. V gene TRBV5-6 combines with J gene TRBJ1-5; no clear D. Germline CDR1 is SGHDT and CDR2 is YYEEEE. V was clipped by 4 bases and J by 0 bases, with 11 bases between them. This CDR3 is 15 amino acids long. This CDR3 reads CASSRTRNSNQPQHF. CDR3 sequence (DNA): TGTGCCAGCAGCCGAACCAGGAATAGCAATCAGCCCCAGCATTTT.

The chain is built from TRBV29-1 and TRBJ2-7; TRBD1 is a possible D gene (5 bases). The V gene lost 4 bases and the J gene lost 9 bases, with 19 bases spanning the gap. This CDR3 region has 13 residues. CDR1 and CDR2 from the germline V gene are SQVTM and ANQGSEA. The DNA for the CDR3 is TGCAGCGTTGGGGTAGGGTCGGCCAGGGTGCAGTACTTC. This encodes CSVGVGSARVQYF.

The chain employs TRBV5-1 and TRBJ1-4; 8 bases are shared with TRBD1. Germline CDR1 reads SGHRS; CDR2 reads YFSETQ. V shed 2 bases, J shed 7 bases, and the junction held 7 bases outside the gene matches. The CDR3 totals 15 residues. CDR3 DNA sequence: TGCGCCAGCAGCTTCGGACAGGGTCAGAGTGAAAAACTGTTTTTT. Translated, it gives CASSFGQGQSEKLFF.

The chain uses TRBV7-6 and TRBJ1-4, with D perhaps matching TRBD1 (6 bases). Trimming stripped 2 bases from V and 6 bases from J, with 13 bases between. Germline V CDR1 and CDR2: SGHVS, FNYEAQ. The CDR3 has 15 residues. The CDR3 region is CASSLTSTGYEKLFF. CDR3 in DNA: TGTGCCAGCAGCTTAACCTCGACAGGATATGAAAAACTGTTTTTT.

The CDR3 region is CASSYSMGHIEKLFF. The CDR3 nucleotides are TGTGCCAGCAGTTACTCGATGGGACATATCGAAAAACTGTTTTTT. The chain couples TRBV6-5 to TRBJ1-4; a possible D gene is TRBD1 (6 bases). V was trimmed by 0 bases and J by 8 bases, leaving 13 bases between them. Germline assignment: CDR1 MNHEY and CDR2 SVGAGI. CDR3 length: 15 residues.

This sequence joins TRBV5-6 and TRBJ2-1, with TRBD1 matching over 8 bases. J gave up 0 bases and V 3 bases, and 8 bases lay outside the gene matches. The germline V gene has CDR1 SGHDT and CDR2 YYEEEE. The length of the CDR3 is 17 residues. CDR3 sequence reads: CASSWTTGVSSYNEQFF. The CDR3 coding sequence is TGTGCCAGCAGCTGGACGACAGGGGTCAGCTCCTACAATGAGCAGTTCTTC.

Only a few counts were recorded for this clone. V usage is TRBV19 and J usage is TRBJ1-5; 7 bases fit TRBD1. Trimming took 8 bases from V and 2 from J; bases not matched to a gene: 9. This CDR3 spans 15 amino acids. In germline, CDR1 is LNHDA, CDR2 SQIVND (reference sequence). The DNA for the CDR3 is TGTGCCAGTTCGAAGGGGGCGCGTGGCAATCAGCCCCAGCATTTT. Translation: CASSKGARGNQPQHF. The full variable domain, with the rest looked up from reference TRBV19 and TRBJ1-5, is DGGITQSPKYLFRKEGQNVTLSCEQNLNHDAMYWYRQDPGQGLRLIYYSQIVNDFQKGDIAEGYSVSREKKESFPLTVTSAQKNPTAFYLCASSKGARGNQPQHFGDGTRLSIL.

The gene calls are TRBV19 and TRBJ1-1; D not certain. This CDR3 region has 13 residues. Deletions cut 4 bases from V and 11 bases from J, with 17 bases between. Germline-derived CDR1 and CDR2 are LNHDA and SQIVND (reference sequence). This chain's CDR3 is CASSTQKGGTAFF. CDR3 in DNA: TGTGCCAGTAGTACCCAGAAGGGAGGTACGGCTTTCTTT.

The gene calls are TRBV10-2 and TRBJ2-5, with 9 bases lining up with TRBD1. Per the germline V gene, CDR1 is WSHSY and CDR2 is SAAADI. The junction had 14 bases not matched to a gene; V was cut back by 2 bases and J by 4 bases. The CDR3 extends over 18 amino acids. CDR3 amino acids: CASSEGLLTGGWGETQYF. The CDR3, as DNA: TGCGCCAGCAGTGAGGGACTCTTGACAGGGGGATGGGGAGAGACCCAGTACTTC.

The rearrangement links TRBV19 to TRBJ1-6; perhaps TRBD1 as D (5 bases). The V and J ends lost 6 bases and 0 bases respectively, with 9 bases between them. The CDR3 contains 15 residues. CDR1 is LNHDA, CDR2 SQIVND, per germline (reference sequence). Here the CDR3 DNA reads TGTGCCAGTAGCCCACAGGTCTCCTATAATTCACCCCTCCACTTT. Translating it yields CASSPQVSYNSPLHF.

The V call is TRBV14, the J call TRBJ1-2, with TRBD1 matching 10 bases. From germline, CDR1 is SGHDN and CDR2 FVKESK. Trimming at V came to 4 bases and at J to 7 bases, leaving 15 bases not matched to a gene. The CDR3 has 17 residues. The CDR3 DNA sequence: TGTGCCAGCAGCCCTGCGGGACAGGGGATTGTTGCTAGTGGCTACACCTTC. It translates to CASSPAGQGIVASGYTF.

The rearrangement joins TRBV13 to TRBJ2-3; 7 nucleotides match TRBD2. CDR3 length: 14 amino acids. With 3 bases clipped from V and 2 bases from J, the junction kept 2 bases outside the gene matches. Germline V gives CDR1 PRHDT, CDR2 FYEKMQ (reference sequence). Written as DNA, the CDR3 is TGTGCCAGCAGCTTGCGGGGGTACACAGATACGCAGTATTTT. Translating it yields CASSLRGYTDTQYF.

The CDR3 coding sequence is TGTGCCAGCAGCTTAGGCCTCGAGCAGTACTTC. The encoded protein is CASSLGLEQYF. The chain recombines TRBV13 with TRBJ2-7; no firm D call. Deletions cut 0 bases from V and 6 bases from J, with 3 bases between. Germline V gives CDR1 PRHDT, CDR2 FYEKMQ (reference sequence). The CDR3 contains 11 residues.

The genes are TRBV29-1 and TRBJ1-1, with TRBD1 as a possible D gene (5 bases). Per the germline V gene, CDR1 is SQVTM and CDR2 is ANQGSEA. V was pared by 7 bases and J by 6 bases, with 21 bases between. CDR3 length equals 14 residues. The CDR3 reads CSAVGATVSAEAFF. The CDR3, as DNA: TGCAGCGCCGTAGGGGCCACCGTGAGTGCTGAAGCTTTCTTT.

This rearrangement joins TRBV27 to TRBJ2-5; 10 bases map to TRBD1. The CDR3 consists of 14 residues. V trimming: 5 bases; J trimming: 4 bases; junction bases outside the gene matches: 4. Germline-derived CDR1 and CDR2 are MNHEY and SMNVEV (reference sequence). The CDR3 sequence is CASSPGQGRETQYF. The DNA of the CDR3 is TGTGCCAGCAGTCCGGGACAGGGGCGAGAGACCCAGTACTTC.

This clone came up a few times. The gene calls are TRBV5-1 and TRBJ2-7; TRBD1 matches 9 bases. Trimming took 2 bases from V and 5 from J; bases not matched to a gene: 5. Looked up from germline, CDR1 is SGHRS and CDR2 is YFSETQ. The CDR3 extends over 14 amino acids. In nucleotides, the CDR3 is TGCGCCAGCAGCTTCCAACAGGGGGCCCACGAGCAGTACTTC. The encoded protein is CASSFQQGAHEQYF.

V gene TRBV5-1 combines with J gene TRBJ1-4, with D tentatively TRBD1 (5 bases). The CDR3 loop spans 16 amino acids. Germline CDR1 SGHRS, CDR2 YFSETQ. V lost 0 bases to trimming and J lost 8 bases, with 17 bases between them. The CDR3, as DNA: TGCGCCAGCAGCTTGGATCCCCAGGGTATAAGAGAAAAACTGTTTTTT. Amino acids: CASSLDPQGIREKLFF.

The chain joins TRBV5-1 to TRBJ1-5, with 7 bases fitting TRBD1. Germline assignment: CDR1 SGHRS and CDR2 YFSETQ. The ends lost 0 bases at V and 6 bases at J; junction bases unmatched: 6. This CDR3 spans 15 amino acids. CDR3 amino acids: CASSLEGAVRQPQHF. CDR3 DNA sequence: TGCGCCAGCAGCTTGGAGGGGGCGGTTCGTCAGCCCCAGCATTTT.

The chain employs TRBV9 and TRBJ1-4; D is undetermined. Trimming left V 4 bases short and J 7 bases short, with 14 bases between. The CDR3 length is 14 residues. Germline assignment: CDR1 SGDLS and CDR2 YYNGEE. In DNA form, the CDR3 reads TGTGCCAGCAGCTTCGGACTCTTGAGTGAAAAACTGTTTTTT. Translated: CASSFGLLSEKLFF.

The rearrangement uses TRBV6-4 and TRBJ1-2; 9 nucleotides align to TRBD1. The CDR3 is 13 residues long. J lost 7 bases, V lost 5 bases, and 5 bases had no gene match. Germline assignment: CDR1 MRHNA and CDR2 SNTAGT. As DNA, the CDR3 is TGTGCCAGCAGTCCGGGACAGGGAGTTGGCTACACCTTC. Encoded protein: CASSPGQGVGYTF.

This clone was seen just once. The chain combines TRBV7-2 with TRBJ1-2; 7 bases align to TRBD1. Germline trimming cut 1 base from V and 8 bases from J; bases unmatched to any gene: 16. The CDR3 is made up of 17 amino acids. Germline V gives CDR1 SGHTA, CDR2 FQGNSA. The CDR3 coding sequence is TGTGCCAGCAGCTTAGGGAGGGGGTTAGGGGGCGCGGGCGGCTACACCTTC. It codes for CASSLGRGLGGAGGYTF.

The chain combines TRBV7-6 with TRBJ1-6; the D gene is possibly TRBD1 (5 bases). V dropped 1 base and J dropped 9 bases, with 13 bases sitting between them. Germline CDR1 SGHVS, CDR2 FNYEAQ. The CDR3 runs to 15 residues. The CDR3 spells CASSLDGTGSSPLHF. The CDR3 DNA is TGTGCCAGCAGCTTAGATGGGACCGGGAGTTCACCCCTCCACTTT.

This clone was detected a few times. This chain connects TRBV4-1 to TRBJ2-2; TRBD2 matches at 8 bases. Per germline, CDR1 MGHRA and CDR2 YSYEKL. The CDR3 runs 18 residues. Germline trimming cut 1 base from V and 4 bases from J; bases unmatched to any gene: 11. CDR3 sequence reads: CASSQAAAGVSSTGELFF. CDR3 nucleotides: TGCGCCAGCAGCCAAGCAGCAGCGGGGGTTTCGAGCACCGGGGAGCTGTTTTTT.

V gene TRBV18 combines with J gene TRBJ1-3; D might be TRBD1 (5 bases). Germline V gene sequence: CDR1 KGHSH, CDR2 LQKENI. The CDR3 runs 16 residues. The V and J ends lost 4 bases and 2 bases respectively, with 15 bases between them. The CDR3 DNA sequence: TGTGCCAGCTCACAGGGACTTTTAGAAACTGGAAACACCATATATTTT. It translates to CASSQGLLETGNTIYF. Looking up the rest from reference TRBV18 and TRBJ1-3 gives the full variable domain: NAGVMQNPRHLVRRRGQEARLRCSPMKGHSHVYWYRQLPEEGLKFMVYLQKENIIDESGMPKERFSAEFPKEGPSILRIQQVVRGDSAAYFCASSQGLLETGNTIYFGEGSWLTVV.

This chain connects TRBV6-5 to TRBJ1-5; TRBD1 matches 7 bases. The CDR3 covers 16 residues. Germline V gives CDR1 MNHEY, CDR2 SVGAGI. The J segment lost 3 bases and the V segment lost 2 bases, leaving 7 bases of the junction unmatched. CDR3 in amino acids: CASSYRRGPTNQPQHF. The CDR3 coding sequence is TGTGCCAGCAGTTACCGTAGGGGGCCCACCAATCAGCCCCAGCATTTT.

The chain employs TRBV5-1 and TRBJ2-7; TRBD1 agrees at 9 bases. V trimming: 4 bases; J trimming: 3 bases; junction bases outside the gene matches: 2. The CDR3 totals 13 residues. CDR1 and CDR2 from the germline V gene are SGHRS and YFSETQ. The CDR3 protein is CASSRDRVYEQYF. The CDR3 nucleotides are TGCGCCAGCAGCCGGGACAGGGTCTACGAGCAGTACTTC.